This record covers a single T cell receptor (beta chain). This sample was taken from a study of blood T cell repertoires in COVID-19. In the original workflow: Counts of nucleated cells, estimated from reference gene primer amplification, were obtained. Repertoires were generated with immunoSEQ multiplex PCR, while TCRdb's copy carries only in-frame clones and drops some. That table gives V, J and clone size, and the DNA gave D and trimming. This sample has 200,000 to 250,000 clones, with about four fifths found just once. CDR3 size: 15 residues. In germline, CDR1 is LGHNT, CDR2 FRNRAP. With 6 bases clipped from V and 8 bases from J, the junction kept 11 bases outside the gene matches.

This TCR was sampled from an elderly woman with acute or convalescent COVID-19. The rearrangement joins TRBV12-5 to TRBJ1-2; 11 bases match TRBD1. Sequenced: peripheral blood. In DNA form, the CDR3 reads TGTGCTAGTGGCCGTTCCGGGGGACAGGGGGTGGGCTACACCTTC. This sequence encodes CASGRSGGQGVGYTF.